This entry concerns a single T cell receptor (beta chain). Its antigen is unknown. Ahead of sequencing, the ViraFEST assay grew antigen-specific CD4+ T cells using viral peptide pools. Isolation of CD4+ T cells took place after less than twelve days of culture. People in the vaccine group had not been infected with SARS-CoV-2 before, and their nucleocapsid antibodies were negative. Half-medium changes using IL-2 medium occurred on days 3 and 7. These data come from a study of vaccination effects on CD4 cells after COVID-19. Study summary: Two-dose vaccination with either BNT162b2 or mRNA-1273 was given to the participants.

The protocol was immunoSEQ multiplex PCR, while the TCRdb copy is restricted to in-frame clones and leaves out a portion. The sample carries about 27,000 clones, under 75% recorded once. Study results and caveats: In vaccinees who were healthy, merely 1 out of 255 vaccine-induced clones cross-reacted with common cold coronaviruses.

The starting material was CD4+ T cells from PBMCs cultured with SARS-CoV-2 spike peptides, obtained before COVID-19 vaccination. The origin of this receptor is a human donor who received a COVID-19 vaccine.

The CDR3 spells CASSPIAGVDNEQFF. DNA for the CDR3: TGCGCCAGCAGCCCGATAGCGGGAGTAGACAATGAGCAGTTCTTC. V usage is TRBV5-1 and J usage is TRBJ2-1, with 9 bases aligning to TRBD2. The CDR3 is 15 residues long. CDR1 SGHRS and CDR2 YFSETQ come from the germline V gene. Trimming took 4 bases from V and 5 from J; bases not matched to a gene: 7.